The entry below gives a single T cell receptor (beta chain) sequence along with its context. This sample stems from a study of shared clonotypes between healthy human individuals. TCRdb's copy holds only in-frame clones and misses some; the assay was immunoSEQ multiplex PCR. The sample lists roughly 2.5 million clones, around 90% occurring once. This TCR was sampled from a man between 18 and 29 years old in good health. Sequenced: naive CD4+ T cells sorted from blood. As for subset: CD45RA+ positively selected.

CDR3 sequence: CASSRGQNLGNEQFF. For the CDR3, the DNA is TGCGCCAGCAGCCGAGGACAGAACTTAGGCAATGAGCAGTTCTTC. The genes are TRBV5-1 and TRBJ2-1; tentatively, D is TRBD1 (6 bases). Germline V lookup: CDR1 SGHRS, CDR2 YFSETQ. V lost 4 bases to trimming and J lost 6 bases, with 17 bases between them. CDR3 size: 15 residues.